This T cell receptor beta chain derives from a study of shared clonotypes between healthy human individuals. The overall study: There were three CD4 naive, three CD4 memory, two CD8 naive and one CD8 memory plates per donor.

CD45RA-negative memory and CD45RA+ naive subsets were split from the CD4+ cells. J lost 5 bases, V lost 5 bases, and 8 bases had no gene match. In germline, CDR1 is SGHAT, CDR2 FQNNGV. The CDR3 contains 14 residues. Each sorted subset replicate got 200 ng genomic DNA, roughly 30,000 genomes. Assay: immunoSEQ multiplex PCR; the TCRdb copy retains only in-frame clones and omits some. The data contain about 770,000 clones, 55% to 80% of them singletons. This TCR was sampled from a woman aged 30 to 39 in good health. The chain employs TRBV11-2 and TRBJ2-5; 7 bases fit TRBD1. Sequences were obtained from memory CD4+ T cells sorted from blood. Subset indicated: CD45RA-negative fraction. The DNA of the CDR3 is TGTGCCAGCAGCAACCCCCAAGGGGGCGAGACCCAGTACTTC. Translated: CASSNPQGGETQYF.